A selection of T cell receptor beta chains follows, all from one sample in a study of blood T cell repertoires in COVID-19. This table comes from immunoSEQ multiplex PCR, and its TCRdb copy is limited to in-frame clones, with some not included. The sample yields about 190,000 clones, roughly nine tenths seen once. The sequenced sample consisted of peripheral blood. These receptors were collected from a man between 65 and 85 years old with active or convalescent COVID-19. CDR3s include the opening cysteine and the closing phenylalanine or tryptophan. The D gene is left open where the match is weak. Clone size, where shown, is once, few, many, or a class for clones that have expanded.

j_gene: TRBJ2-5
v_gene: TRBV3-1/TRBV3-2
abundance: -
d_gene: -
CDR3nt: TGTGCCAGCAGCCTACTAGAGACCCAGTACTTC
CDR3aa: CASSLLETQYF

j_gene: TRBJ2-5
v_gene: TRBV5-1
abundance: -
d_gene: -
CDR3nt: TGCGCCAGCAGCCAACGACTGGGTGAGACCCAGTACTTC
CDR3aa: CASSQRLGETQYF

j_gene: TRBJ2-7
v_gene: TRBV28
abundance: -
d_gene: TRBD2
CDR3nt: TGTGCCAGCAGTTTAAATCCGGTAGCGGGAGTCGACGAGCAGTACTTC
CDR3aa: CASSLNPVAGVDEQYF

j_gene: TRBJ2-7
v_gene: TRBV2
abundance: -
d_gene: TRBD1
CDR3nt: TGTGCCAGCAGATTGACAGGGGGCACGAGCGAGCAGTACTTC
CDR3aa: CASRLTGGTSEQYF

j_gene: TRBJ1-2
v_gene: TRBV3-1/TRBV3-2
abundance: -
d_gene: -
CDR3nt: TGTGCCAGCGGGACTGCCCTAAACTATGGCTACACCTTC
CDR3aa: CASGTALNYGYTF

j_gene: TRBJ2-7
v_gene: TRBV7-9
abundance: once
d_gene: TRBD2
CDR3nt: TGTGCCAGCAGCCTCGGGGGGGAATACGAGCAGTACTTC
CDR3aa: CASSLGGEYEQYF

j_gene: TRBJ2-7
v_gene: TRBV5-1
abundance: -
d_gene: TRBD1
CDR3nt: TGCGCCAGCAGCTCGACCCCGCGGACAGGGGGCTACGAGCAGTACTTC
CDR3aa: CASSSTPRTGGYEQYF

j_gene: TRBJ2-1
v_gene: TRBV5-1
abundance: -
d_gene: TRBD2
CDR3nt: TGCGCCAGCAGCTCCAACTTGCTCGCGGGGGGGAATTACAATGAGCAGTTCTTC
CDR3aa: CASSSNLLAGGNYNEQFF

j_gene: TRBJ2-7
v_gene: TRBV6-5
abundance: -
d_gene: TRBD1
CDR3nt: TGTGCCACCCTCGCCCGACAGGGGGCCTACGAGCAGTACTTC
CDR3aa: CATLARQGAYEQYF

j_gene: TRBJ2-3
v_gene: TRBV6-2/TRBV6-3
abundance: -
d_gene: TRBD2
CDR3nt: TGTGCCAGCAGTTACTTGGCGGGAGGGGAGGATACGCAGTATTTT
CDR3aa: CASSYLAGGEDTQYF

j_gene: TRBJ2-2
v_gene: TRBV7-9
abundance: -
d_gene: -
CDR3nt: TGTGCCAGCAGCTCCTGGTTGGGAGAGGGGGCCGGGGAGCTGTTTTTT
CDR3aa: CASSSWLGEGAGELFF

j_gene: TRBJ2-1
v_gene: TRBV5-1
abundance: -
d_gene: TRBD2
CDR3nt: TGCGCCAGCAGCTTGTGGGCGACTAGCGGGAGGGCGAGGTCCTACAATGAGCAGTTCTTC
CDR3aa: CASSLWATSGRARSYNEQFF

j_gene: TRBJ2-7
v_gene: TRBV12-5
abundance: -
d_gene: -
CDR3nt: TGTGCTAGTGGTTTGGCCACAGGATTCTCCTACGAGCAGTACTTC
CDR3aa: CASGLATGFSYEQYF

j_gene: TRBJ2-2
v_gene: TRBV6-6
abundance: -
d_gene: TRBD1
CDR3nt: TGTGCCAGCAGTTTCCCGGGACAGGGTGTCGCCGGGGAGCTGTTTTTT
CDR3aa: CASSFPGQGVAGELFF

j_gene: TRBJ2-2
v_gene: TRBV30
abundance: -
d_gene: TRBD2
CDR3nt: TGTGCCGTCACTAGCGGGTTTTCGAACACCGGGGAGCTGTTTTTT
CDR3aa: CAVTSGFSNTGELFF

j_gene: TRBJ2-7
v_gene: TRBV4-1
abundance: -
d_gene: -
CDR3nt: TGCGCCAGCAGCCAAGGGGTTGCGGCTCTATCCTACGAGCAGTACTTC
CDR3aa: CASSQGVAALSYEQYF

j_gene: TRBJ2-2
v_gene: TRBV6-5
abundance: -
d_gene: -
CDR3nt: TGTGCCAGCAGCGCGACAGCCACGAACACCGGGGAGCTGTTTTTT
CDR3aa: CASSATATNTGELFF

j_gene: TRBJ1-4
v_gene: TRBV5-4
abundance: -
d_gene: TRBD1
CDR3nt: TGTGCCAGCAGCGCAGACCTTCAGGGGGCGGGTGAAAAACTGTTTTTT
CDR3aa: CASSADLQGAGEKLFF

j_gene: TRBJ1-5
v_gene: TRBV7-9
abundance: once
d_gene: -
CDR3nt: TGTGCCAGCAGCTCTGACAGCAGCAATCAGCCCCAGCATTTT
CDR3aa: CASSSDSSNQPQHF

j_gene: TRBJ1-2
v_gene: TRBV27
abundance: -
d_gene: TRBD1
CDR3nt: TGTGCCAGCAGTAGTTCCGGGACAGGGGGTTTTGGCTACACCTTC
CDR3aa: CASSSSGTGGFGYTF